This T cell receptor (beta chain) was sequenced during a study of cytomegalovirus exposure and HLA in healthy donors. General observations from the study: V- and J-gene trimming of TCR beta was linked (in a later analysis) to a missense DCLRE1C variant. The majority of TCR sequences were rare, yet some public TCRs appeared in many donors. A later analysis associated 16,951 TCR beta sequences with HLA alleles at a 0.05 false discovery rate.

About this clone itself: What it binds is not known.

The primer mix had 60 Vbeta and 13 Jbeta primers. TCRdb's copy holds only in-frame clones and misses some; the assay was immunoSEQ multiplex PCR. The sample carries about 110,000 clones, 77% recorded once. CDR3 length: 17 residues. The V gene's germline CDR1 is MGHRA and CDR2 YSYEKL. The V gene end was trimmed by 1 base and the J gene end by 2 bases; junction bases not matched to a gene: 9. The specimen sequenced was PBMCs. V and J are TRBV4-1 and TRBJ2-7; 9 nucleotides line up with TRBD2. This sequence originates from a male donor in good health and CMV-seronegative. CDR3 in amino acids: CASSQGLSAGGTYEQYF. DNA of the CDR3: TGCGCCAGCAGCCAAGGGTTATCGGCGGGAGGGACCTACGAGCAGTACTTC.